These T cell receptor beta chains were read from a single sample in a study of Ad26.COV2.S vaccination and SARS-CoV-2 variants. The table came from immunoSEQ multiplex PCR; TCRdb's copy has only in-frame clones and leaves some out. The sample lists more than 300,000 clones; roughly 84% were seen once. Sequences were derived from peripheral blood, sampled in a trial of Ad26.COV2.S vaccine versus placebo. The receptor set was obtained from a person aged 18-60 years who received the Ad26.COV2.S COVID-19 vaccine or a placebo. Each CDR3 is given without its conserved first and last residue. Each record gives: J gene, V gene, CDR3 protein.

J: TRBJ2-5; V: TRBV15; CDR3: ATSRSETQY
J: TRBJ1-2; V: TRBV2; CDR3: ASTLLNLGGSGYGYT
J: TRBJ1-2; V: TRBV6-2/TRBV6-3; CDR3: ASSFGTGAGASFDYGYT
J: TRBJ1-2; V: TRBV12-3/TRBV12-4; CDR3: ASSFNYGYT
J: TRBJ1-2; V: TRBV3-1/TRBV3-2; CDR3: ASSQVGDFPHTGYT
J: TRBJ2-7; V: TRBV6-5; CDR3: ASNFPSGATYEQY
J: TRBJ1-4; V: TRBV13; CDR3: ASSHSTGLTATNEKLF
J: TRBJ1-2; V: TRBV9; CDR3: ASSVAEGSSYGYT
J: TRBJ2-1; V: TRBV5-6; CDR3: ASSLGTPNEQF
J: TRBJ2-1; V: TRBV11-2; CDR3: ASSLGIAEQF
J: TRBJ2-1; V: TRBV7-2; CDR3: ASSLNRNEQF
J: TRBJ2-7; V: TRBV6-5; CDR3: ASSRGPTYEQY
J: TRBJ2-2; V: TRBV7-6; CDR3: ASSFSEGASGELF
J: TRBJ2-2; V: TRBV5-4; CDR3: ASSSDRQPTGELF
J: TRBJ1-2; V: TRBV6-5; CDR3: ASSYSPGGGVGGYT
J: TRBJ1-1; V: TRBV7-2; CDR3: ASSFRGTNTEAF
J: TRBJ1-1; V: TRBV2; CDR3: ASSGEMVNTEAF
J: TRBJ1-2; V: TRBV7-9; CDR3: ASSSPLGGDFYGYT
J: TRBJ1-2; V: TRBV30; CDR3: AWSYQGPNYGYT
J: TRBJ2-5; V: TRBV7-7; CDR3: ASSLASGIETQY
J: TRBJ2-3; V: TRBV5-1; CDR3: ASSLGRGADTQY
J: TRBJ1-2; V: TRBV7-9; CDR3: ASSLEPTPYGYT
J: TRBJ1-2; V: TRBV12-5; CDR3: ASGLSSGNYGYT
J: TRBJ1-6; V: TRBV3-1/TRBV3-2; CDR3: ASSQGYGGSGNSPLH
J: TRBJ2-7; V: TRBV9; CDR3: ASSVGGTRNSYEQY
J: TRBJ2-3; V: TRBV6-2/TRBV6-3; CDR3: ASSSPRDSRIYTDTQY
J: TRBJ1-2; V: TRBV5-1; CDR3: ASSWEGRRTNYGYT
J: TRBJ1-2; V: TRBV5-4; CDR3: ASSSPGTAKANYGYT
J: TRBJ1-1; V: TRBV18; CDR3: ASSPSRAGTNTEAF
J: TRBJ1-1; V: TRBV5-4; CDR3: ASSLAISRGGFTEAF
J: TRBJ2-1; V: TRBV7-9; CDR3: ASTGGIQPRDILGDNEQF